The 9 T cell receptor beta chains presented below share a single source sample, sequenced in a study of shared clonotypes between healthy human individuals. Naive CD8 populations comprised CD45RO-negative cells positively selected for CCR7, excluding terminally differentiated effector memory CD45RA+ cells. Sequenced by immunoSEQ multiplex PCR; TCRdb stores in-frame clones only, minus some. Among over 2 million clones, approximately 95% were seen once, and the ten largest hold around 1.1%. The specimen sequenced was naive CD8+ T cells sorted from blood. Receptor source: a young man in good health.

The CDR3 bases are TGTGCCACCGCAGTGTCGGGATCCTACGAGCAGTACTTC. It codes for CATAVSGSYEQYF. The chain recombines TRBV15 with TRBJ2-7; maybe TRBD2 (5 bases). The CDR3 spans 13 residues. Germline CDR1 is LNHNV and CDR2 is YYDKDF (reference sequence). The V end was cut by 8 bases, the J end by 1 base, with 12 bases between.

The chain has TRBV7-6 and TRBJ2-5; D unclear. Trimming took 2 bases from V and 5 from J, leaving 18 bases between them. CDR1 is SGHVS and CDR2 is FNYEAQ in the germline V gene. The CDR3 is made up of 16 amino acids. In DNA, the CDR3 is TGTGCCAGCAGCTTAAGTAGAGGTCTACCGGTGGAGACCCAGTACTTC. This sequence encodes CASSLSRGLPVETQYF.

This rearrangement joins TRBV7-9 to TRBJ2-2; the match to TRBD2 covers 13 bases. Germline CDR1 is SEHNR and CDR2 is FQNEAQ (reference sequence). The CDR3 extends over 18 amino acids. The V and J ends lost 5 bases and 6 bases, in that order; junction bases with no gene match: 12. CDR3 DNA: TGTGCCAGCAGCGGGTGGACTAGCGGGAGAGGATCGGCCGGGGAGCTGTTTTTT. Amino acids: CASSGWTSGRGSAGELFF. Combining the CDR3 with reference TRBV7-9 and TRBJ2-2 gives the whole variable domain DTGVSQNPRHKITKRGQNVTFRCDPISEHNRLYWYRQTLGQGPEFLTYFQNEAQLEKSRLLSDRFSAERPKGSFSTLEIQRTEQGDSAMYLCASSGWTSGRGSAGELFFGEGSRLTVL.

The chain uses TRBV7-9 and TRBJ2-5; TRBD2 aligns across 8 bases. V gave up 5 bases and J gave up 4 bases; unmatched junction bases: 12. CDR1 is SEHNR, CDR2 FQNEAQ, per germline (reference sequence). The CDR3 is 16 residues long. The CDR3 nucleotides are TGTGCCAGCAGCCTAAGGGTCAGCGGGAGTGGAGAGACCCAGTACTTC. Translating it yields CASSLRVSGSGETQYF.

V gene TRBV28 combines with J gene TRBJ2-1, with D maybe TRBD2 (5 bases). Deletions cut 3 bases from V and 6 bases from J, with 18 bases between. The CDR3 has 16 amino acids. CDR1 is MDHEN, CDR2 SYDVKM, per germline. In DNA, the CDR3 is TGTGCCAGCAGTTTTCCTACTAGGGCCCCCACCAATGAGCAGTTCTTC. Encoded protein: CASSFPTRAPTNEQFF.

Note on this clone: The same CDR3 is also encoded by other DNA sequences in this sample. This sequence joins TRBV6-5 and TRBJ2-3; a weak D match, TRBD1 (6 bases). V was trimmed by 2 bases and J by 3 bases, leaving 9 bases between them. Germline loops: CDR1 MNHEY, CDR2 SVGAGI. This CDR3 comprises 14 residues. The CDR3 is CASSYGTGTDTQYF. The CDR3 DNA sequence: TGTGCCAGCAGTTACGGTACAGGGACAGATACGCAGTATTTT.

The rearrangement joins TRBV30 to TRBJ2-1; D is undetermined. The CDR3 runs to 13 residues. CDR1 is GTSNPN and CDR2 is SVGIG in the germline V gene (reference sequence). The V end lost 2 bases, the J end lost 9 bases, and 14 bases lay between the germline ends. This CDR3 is CAWSPISDGEQFF. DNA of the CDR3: TGTGCCTGGAGTCCCATTTCGGACGGTGAGCAGTTCTTC.

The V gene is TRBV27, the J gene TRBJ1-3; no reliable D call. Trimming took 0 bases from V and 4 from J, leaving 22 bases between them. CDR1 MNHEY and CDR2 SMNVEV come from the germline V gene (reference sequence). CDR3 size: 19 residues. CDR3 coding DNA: TGTGCCAGCAGTTTATCGGACGTTATACTTCTCTCGTGGGGAAACACCATATATTTT. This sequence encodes CASSLSDVILLSWGNTIYF.

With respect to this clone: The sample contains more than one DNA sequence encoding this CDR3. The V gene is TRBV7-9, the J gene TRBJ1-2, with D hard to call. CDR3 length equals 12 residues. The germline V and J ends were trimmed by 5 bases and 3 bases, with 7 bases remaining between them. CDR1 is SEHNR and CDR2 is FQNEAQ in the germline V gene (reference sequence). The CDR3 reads CASSVGDYGYTF. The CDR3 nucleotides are TGTGCCAGCAGCGTCGGGGACTATGGCTACACCTTC.